These T cell receptor beta chains were read from a single sample in a study of blood T cell repertoires in COVID-19. Assay used: immunoSEQ multiplex PCR; TCRdb lists only in-frame clones, some missing. This table holds 200,000 or so clones, just over 85% found once. Material: peripheral blood. These receptors originate from a man in his fifties with acute or convalescent COVID-19. Both conserved end residues are part of each CDR3. A D gene is named only where the DNA matches it firmly. Clone size appears in some rows only: once, few, many, or a class for an expanded clone.

J | size | V | D | DNA | CDR3
TRBJ1-1 | NA | TRBV7-7 | NA | TGTGCCAGCAGCTTAGCTGCCCGGCGGGTGAACACTGAAGCTTTCTTT | CASSLAARRVNTEAFF
TRBJ2-3 | NA | TRBV5-4 | TRBD1 | TGTGCCAGCAGCTTGCGGGCAGGGGGCTGGGGCACAGATACGCAGTATTTT | CASSLRAGGWGTDTQYF
TRBJ1-3 | NA | TRBV5-6 | NA | TGTGCCAGCAGCTTGGGACAGGCCTACTCTGGAAACACCATATATTTT | CASSLGQAYSGNTIYF
TRBJ2-4 | NA | TRBV10-1 | NA | TGCGCCAGCAGTGAGGACAGGCCTGGAGCCAAAAACATTCAGTACTTC | CASSEDRPGAKNIQYF
TRBJ1-5 | NA | TRBV5-1 | NA | TGCGCCAGCAGCTTGGGTCAGGGGCCGAATCAGCCCCAGCATTTT | CASSLGQGPNQPQHF
TRBJ1-3 | once | TRBV5-8 | TRBD1 | TGTGCCAGCAGCCAGGACAGGGCTTCTGGAAACACCATATATTTT | CASSQDRASGNTIYF
TRBJ1-5 | NA | TRBV12-3/TRBV12-4 | NA | TGTGCCAGCAGGGACAATTTGGGACAGCCCCAGCATTTT | CASRDNLGQPQHF
TRBJ2-1 | NA | TRBV7-2 | TRBD2 | TGTGCCAGCAGCTTAGGATGGGGGGGTGCCCAAAATGAGCAGTTCTTC | CASSLGWGGAQNEQFF
TRBJ1-1 | NA | TRBV11-3 | NA | TGTGCCAGCAGCTTGGGGGGAACGAACACTGAAGCTTTCTTT | CASSLGGTNTEAFF
TRBJ1-2 | NA | TRBV25-1 | NA | TGTGCCAGCAGTGAATTCGGGCGGGACGGGAACAAGGTGGGCTACACCTTC | CASSEFGRDGNKVGYTF
TRBJ1-1 | NA | TRBV6-5 | NA | TGTGCCAGCAGGGTAGGGGTCCAGAGCGCTGAAGCTTTCTTT | CASRVGVQSAEAFF
TRBJ1-1 | NA | TRBV7-6 | NA | TGTGCCAGCAGCCCCCGCGGGGGCCTGAACACTGAAGCTTTCTTT | CASSPRGGLNTEAFF
TRBJ1-1 | NA | TRBV7-9 | NA | TGTGCCAGCAGCTTAGTGGGGGCGAATCGTAAACTCCGAAACAATGAAGCTTTCTTT | CASSLVGANRKLRNNEAFF
TRBJ2-3 | few | TRBV18 | TRBD2 | TGTGCCAGCTCCGGGGGGTACACAGATACGCAGTATTTT | CASSGGYTDTQYF
TRBJ1-2 | NA | TRBV19 | TRBD1 | TGTGCCAGTAGTTTGACGACAGGGGAAGCCTATGGCTACACCTTC | CASSLTTGEAYGYTF
TRBJ1-1 | NA | TRBV14 | NA | TGTGCCAGCAGCCACCGGAGGACCAGAGAAATGAACACTGAAGCTTTCTTT | CASSHRRTREMNTEAFF